The T cell receptor (beta chain) under discussion was sequenced for a study of blood T cell repertoires in COVID-19 (dated by TCRdb to about 2020). Background for the entire study: Samples covering the acute and convalescent phases of COVID-19 were provided by collaborators in the United States, Italy and Spain. Subjects who had been exposed to COVID-19, were actively infected with it, or had recovered from it provided the deeply sampled blood TCRbeta repertoires that made up the dataset. The prospective study material was composed of cDNA or gDNA derived from T cells, B-cell-depleted T cells, or PBMCs. Where HLA class I and class II types were available, the types were taken from metadata supplied by the sample provider, not from assay-based typing. The samples were drawn from the first 160 participants of the ongoing ImmuneRACE study and from 1,254 subjects provided by 6 global collaborators. The repertoires were released in a freely available public database meant as a resource for research on the immune response to SARS-CoV-2. A de-identified subject ID, COVID-19 status, age in years and sex were almost always included in the sample metadata.

Each collaborating institution followed its own protocols to collect whole blood in K2EDTA tubes. Collaborator samples were shipped for TCRbeta analysis as frozen whole blood, isolated PBMCs, or DNA extracted from either sample type. TCRbeta CDR3 regions were amplified from genomic DNA using the immunoSEQ Assay, a bias-controlled multiplex PCR. The authors processed their data as follows. Nucleated cell counts per sample were estimated from amplification of reference gene primers within the assay. To quantify the absolute abundance of each unique TCRbeta CDR3 rearrangement, sequence reads were collapsed and filtered. For each sample, productive Simpson clonality was calculated as the square root of Simpson's diversity index over productive rearrangements. This immuneACCESS table, as held by TCRdb, lists in-frame sequences with V and J called but not all clones. Of the missing ones, under half trace to an unresolved V gene in checked studies; the others have no known cause. The V and J calls and clone size come from that table; D and trimming were worked out from the DNA. Present in this sample are about 28,000 clones, more than 80% of which were seen just once. Under 3.5% of the sample is in the top ten clones.

For this clone: Its antigen target is currently unknown. It has no much larger one-base neighbor in the sample; base qualities were not kept.

Study-wide findings and limitations: The amount of clinical and demographic metadata varied by source and participant and was provided uncurated.

The CDR3 covers 15 residues, taking in both the cysteine and the phenylalanine. Just the 45-base CDR3 DNA is kept, in frame starting at base 1. V is reduced by 2 bases and J by 5 bases, leaving a spacing of 12 bases between them. CDR1 SGHTA and CDR2 FQGNSA are derived from the germline V gene. The V gene is TRBV7-2 and the J gene is TRBJ1-4; TRBD1 might be the D gene, on 6 matching bases. Sequenced material: peripheral blood. The sequence derives from a human donor in a cohort sampled during active COVID-19. The DNA reads as follows: TGTGCCAGCAGCTTACAGGGGCCTAAGAATGAAAAACTGTTTTTT. Its protein is CASSLQGPKNEKLFF.